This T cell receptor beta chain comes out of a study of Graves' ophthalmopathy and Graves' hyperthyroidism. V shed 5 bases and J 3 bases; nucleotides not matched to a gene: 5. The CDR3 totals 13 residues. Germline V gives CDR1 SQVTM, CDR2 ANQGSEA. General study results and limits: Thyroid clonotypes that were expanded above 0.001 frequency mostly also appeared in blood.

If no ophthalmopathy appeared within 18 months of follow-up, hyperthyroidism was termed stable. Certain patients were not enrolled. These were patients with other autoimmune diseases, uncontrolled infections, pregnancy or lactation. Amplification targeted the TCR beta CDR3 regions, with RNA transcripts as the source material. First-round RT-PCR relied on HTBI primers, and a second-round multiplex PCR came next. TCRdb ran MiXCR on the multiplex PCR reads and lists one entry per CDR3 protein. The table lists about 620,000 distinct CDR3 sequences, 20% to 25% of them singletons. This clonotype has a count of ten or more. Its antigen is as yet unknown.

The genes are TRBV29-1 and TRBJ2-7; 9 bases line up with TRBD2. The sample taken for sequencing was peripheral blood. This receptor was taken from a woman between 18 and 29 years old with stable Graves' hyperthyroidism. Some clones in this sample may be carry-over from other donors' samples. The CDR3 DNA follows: TGCAGCGTTTCTAGCGGGGTCATCTACGAGCAGTACTTC. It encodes CSVSSGVIYEQYF.